The next 27 T cell receptor beta chains were all read from a single sample in a study of T cell repertoires in cytomegalovirus infection. TCRdb itself ran the reads through MiXCR, one entry per CDR3 protein. The sample includes some 940,000 distinct CDR3 sequences, around 30% of them seen just once. No antigen has been assigned to these receptors. The sample consisted of cultured CD8+ T cells from PBMCs, taken from culture after CMV antigen stimulation. Source of these receptors: a human donor in good health (CMV status not recorded). Some clones in this sample may be carry-over from other donors' samples.

This clonotype showed up many times. This chain uses TRBV7-2 with TRBJ1-1; perhaps TRBD1 as D (6 bases). V was shortened by 5 bases and J by 7 bases, with 17 bases between the two germline ends. Germline V gives CDR1 SGHTA, CDR2 FQGNSA. The CDR3 is 14 residues long. CDR3 sequence reads: CASSPLDSHLEAFF. CDR3 sequence (DNA): TGTGCCAGCAGCCCCCTGGACAGCCATCTTGAAGCTTTCTTT.

This sequence joins TRBV7-9 and TRBJ1-1; D call uncertain. V lost 2 bases to trimming and J lost 1 base, with 11 bases between them. The CDR3 runs 15 residues. Germline V CDR1 and CDR2: SEHNR, FQNEAQ (reference sequence). The CDR3 is CASSLIGYPNTEAFF. The CDR3, as DNA: TGTGCCAGCAGCTTAATCGGTTACCCGAACACTGAAGCTTTCTTT.

The genes are TRBV7-9 and TRBJ2-6; 7 bases align to TRBD1. CDR3 size: 15 residues. Germline trimming cut 7 bases from V and 4 bases from J; bases unmatched to any gene: 7. CDR1 is SEHNR, CDR2 FQNEAQ, per germline (reference sequence). The CDR3 DNA follows: TGTGCCAGCATCCAACAGGGGCCCGGGGCCAACGTCCTGACTTTC. It encodes CASIQQGPGANVLTF.

V usage is TRBV18 and J usage is TRBJ2-1; possible D gene TRBD1, 6 bases. The CDR3 runs 16 residues. V was pared by 3 bases and J by 4 bases, with 16 bases between. Germline V gene lookup returns CDR1 KGHSH and CDR2 LQKENI. The CDR3 is CASSPESRGLYNEQFF. CDR3 sequence (DNA): TGTGCCAGCTCACCGGAATCAAGGGGGTTGTACAATGAGCAGTTCTTC.

The chain joins TRBV6-5 to TRBJ2-7; TRBD2 might be the D (6 bases). This CDR3 region has 12 residues. The germline V gene encodes CDR1 MNHEY and CDR2 SVGAGI. The V and J ends lost 8 bases and 3 bases respectively, with 11 bases between them. CDR3 sequence (DNA): TGTGCCAGCCGGACTACTAGCTACGAGCAGTACTTC. Translating gives CASRTTSYEQYF.

This clonotype was found a few times. For the CDR3, the DNA is TGTGCCAGTAGTATAGACCCCTCGAACACAGATACGCAGTATTTT. Translation gives CASSIDPSNTDTQYF. The chain couples TRBV19 to TRBJ2-3; D call uncertain. CDR3 length equals 15 residues. The germline CDR1 and CDR2 sequences are LNHDA and SQIVND (reference sequence). V dropped 0 bases and J dropped 2 bases, with 9 bases sitting between them.

This clonotype came up a few times. J is TRBJ2-7 and V is TRBV6-5, with a tentative D call TRBD2 (5 bases). Trimming removed 6 bases at V and 7 bases at J, with 10 bases between. The CDR3 consists of 11 residues. Germline CDR1 MNHEY, CDR2 SVGAGI. DNA of the CDR3: TGTGCCAGCAGAGCCGGGAAGGAGCAGTACTTC. Encoded protein: CASRAGKEQYF.

The V gene is TRBV4-1, the J gene TRBJ2-2; D is ambiguous. Looked up from germline, CDR1 is MGHRA and CDR2 is YSYEKL. The CDR3 runs to 13 residues. Trimming left V 4 bases short and J 7 bases short, with 10 bases between. The CDR3 region is CASSPFGSGELFF. The CDR3, as DNA: TGCGCCAGCAGCCCCTTCGGTAGCGGGGAGCTGTTTTTT.

The V call is TRBV19, the J call TRBJ2-1, with D possibly TRBD2 on 6 matching bases. The CDR3 consists of 16 residues. Trimming pared 4 bases from V and 2 bases from J, leaving 15 bases between. In germline, CDR1 is LNHDA, CDR2 SQIVND (reference sequence). CDR3 DNA sequence: TGTGCCAGTAGTACTCGGGACTTGTTAACCTACAATGAGCAGTTCTTC. Translated, it gives CASSTRDLLTYNEQFF.

This chain connects TRBV20-1 to TRBJ2-3, with TRBD1 matching 7 bases. Trimming took 5 bases from V and 0 from J; bases not matched to a gene: 11. The CDR3 is 16 amino acids. The germline V gene encodes CDR1 DFQATT and CDR2 SNEGSKA (reference sequence). The DNA for the CDR3 is TGCAGTGCTCTTACCGACAGGGCGCCTAGCACAGATACGCAGTATTTT. The encoded protein is CSALTDRAPSTDTQYF.

In DNA, the CDR3 is TGTGCCAGTAGCCCCACCCTCAGGAATGAGCAGTTCTTC. This codes for CASSPTLRNEQFF. The chain uses TRBV19 and TRBJ2-1; D unresolved. V dropped 6 bases and J dropped 7 bases, with 13 bases sitting between them. The CDR3 length is 13 residues. The germline CDR1 and CDR2 sequences are LNHDA and SQIVND (reference sequence).

This clonotype appeared a few times. This sequence joins TRBV27 and TRBJ2-3; unclear D gene. The ends were cut back, 3 bases at V and 4 bases at J, with 11 bases in the middle. Germline CDR1 and CDR2: MNHEY and SMNVEV (reference sequence). This CDR3 spans 14 amino acids. CDR3 sequence reads: CASSFGTSADTQYF. CDR3 bases: TGTGCCAGCAGTTTTGGTACATCCGCAGATACGCAGTATTTT.

This clonotype was seen many times. V gene TRBV7-9 combines with J gene TRBJ2-7, with 10 bases identical to TRBD2. The ends lost 5 bases at V and 0 bases at J; junction bases unmatched: 10. The CDR3 length is 17 residues. From germline, CDR1 is SEHNR and CDR2 FQNEAQ (reference sequence). CDR3 residues: CASSPPLAGPSSYEQYV. The CDR3, as DNA: TGTGCCAGCAGCCCCCCACTAGCGGGGCCTAGCTCCTACGAGCAGTACGTC.

Ten or more counts support this clonotype. V is TRBV28 and J is TRBJ1-6; 7 positions match TRBD1. This CDR3 comprises 14 residues. After removal of 2 bases from V and 6 bases from J, the junction contained 1 base not matched to a gene. CDR1 MDHEN and CDR2 SYDVKM come from the germline V gene. CDR3 in DNA: TGTGCCAGCAGTTTAACAGGGGTTAATTCACCCCTCCACTTT. Translating gives CASSLTGVNSPLHF.

The chain combines TRBV15 with TRBJ2-7; D may be TRBD1 (6 bases). CDR1 is LNHNV, CDR2 YYDKDF, per germline (reference sequence). This CDR3 region has 12 residues. Trimming shortened V by 5 bases and J by 4 bases, and 9 bases separated the two germline ends. The CDR3 is CATSPQGYEQYF. CDR3 DNA sequence: TGTGCCACCAGCCCCCAGGGGTACGAGCAGTACTTC. Based on the CDR3 plus reference TRBV15 and TRBJ2-7, the full variable domain is DAMVIQNPRYQVTQFGKPVTLSCSQTLNHNVMYWYQQKSSQAPKLLFHYYDKDFNNEADTPDNFQSRRPNTSFCFLDIRSPGLGDTAMYLCATSPQGYEQYFGPGTRLTVT.

The chain carries TRBV11-2 and TRBJ2-1; TRBD2 aligns across 11 bases. Trimming cost V 4 bases and J 2 bases; bases outside gene matches: 4. This CDR3 is built from 16 residues. Germline CDR1 and CDR2: SGHAT and FQNNGV. Written as DNA, the CDR3 is TGTGCCAGCAGCTCTACTAGCGGGGGCACCTACAATGAGCAGTTCTTC. The encoded protein is CASSSTSGGTYNEQFF.

This chain uses TRBV7-9 with TRBJ1-1; D uncertain. The CDR3 covers 15 residues. The V and J ends lost 1 base and 1 base respectively, with 10 bases between them. Germline CDR1 and CDR2: SEHNR and FQNEAQ (reference sequence). Here the CDR3 DNA reads TGTGCCAGCAGCTTAGTTTCAGGTCGGAACACTGAAGCTTTCTTT. Protein: CASSLVSGRNTEAFF.

The genes are TRBV4-2 and TRBJ1-1, with TRBD1 matching 11 bases. CDR1 and CDR2 from the germline V gene are LGHNA and YNFKEQ. Germline trimming cut 4 bases from V and 0 bases from J; bases unmatched to any gene: 7. The CDR3 spans 17 residues. The chain's CDR3 is CASSPGTGGYMNTEAFF. The CDR3 DNA reads as TGTGCCAGCAGCCCCGGGACAGGGGGTTACATGAACACTGAAGCTTTCTTT.

This clonotype was recorded a few times. The chain couples TRBV6-1 to TRBJ2-5; 9 bases are shared with TRBD2. CDR1 MNHNS and CDR2 SASEGT come from the germline V gene. The junction had 2 bases not matched to a gene; V was cut back by 2 bases and J by 4 bases. This CDR3 has 14 residues. CDR3 region: CASSELAGRETQYF. As DNA, the CDR3 is TGTGCCAGCAGTGAACTAGCGGGAAGAGAGACCCAGTACTTC.

The sample holds a few counts of this clonotype. V usage is TRBV27 and J usage is TRBJ2-2, with D perhaps matching TRBD2 (5 bases). V was cut by 5 bases and J by 4 bases, with 20 bases left in between. The CDR3 loop spans 17 amino acids. Germline CDR1 MNHEY, CDR2 SMNVEV (reference sequence). The CDR3 region has the DNA TGTGCCAGCAGTCACCAACTAGGGCCCCCCGGCACCGGGGAGCTGTTTTTT. Its protein is CASSHQLGPPGTGELFF.

This clonotype was counted only a few times. This chain joins TRBV7-9 and TRBJ2-2; 7 nucleotides agree with TRBD2. CDR1 is SEHNR and CDR2 is FQNEAQ in the germline V gene (reference sequence). After removal of 2 bases from V and 5 bases from J, the junction contained 5 bases not matched to a gene. The CDR3 totals 15 residues. The DNA of the CDR3 is TGTGCCAGCAGCTTAAGCGGGGCGGGGACCGGGGAGCTGTTTTTT. As protein: CASSLSGAGTGELFF.

Note on this clonotype: The junction departs from germline at one end; a sequencing error may be responsible. The J gene is TRBJ2-2, the V gene TRBV4-3; D is undetermined. Germline V gene lookup returns CDR1 LGHNA and CDR2 YSLEER. The CDR3 loop spans 13 amino acids. The CDR3 region is CVSSQVSGGELFF. The CDR3 DNA is TGCGTCAGCAGCCAAGTTTCGGGCGGGGAGCTGTTTTTT.

This chain joins TRBV7-3 and TRBJ2-5; 10 nucleotides agree with TRBD1. Germline lookup yields CDR1 SGHTA and CDR2 FQGTGA. V shed 3 bases, J shed 5 bases, and the junction held 9 bases outside the gene matches. The CDR3 extends over 16 amino acids. CDR3 in DNA: TGTGCCAGCAGCTTTTCCGGGACAGGGGATTGGGAGACCCAGTACTTC. Translated, it gives CASSFSGTGDWETQYF.

There are a few counts of this clonotype. V usage is TRBV19 and J usage is TRBJ1-1; no definite D call. The CDR3 is made up of 8 amino acids. The ends were cut back, 9 bases at V and 8 bases at J, with 4 bases in the middle. Germline V gene lookup returns CDR1 LNHDA and CDR2 SQIVND (reference sequence). CDR3 in DNA: TGTGCCAGGATAGAAGCTTTCTTT. Protein sequence: CARIEAFF.

This clonotype was counted at least ten times. This chain links TRBV7-6 with TRBJ2-2; 13 bases line up with TRBD2. Looked up from germline, CDR1 is SGHVS and CDR2 is FNYEAQ. Unmatched junction bases numbered 11, after V lost 7 bases and J lost 6 bases. This CDR3 is 17 amino acids long. This chain's CDR3 is CASMDPRTSGGAGELFF. The DNA for the CDR3 is TGTGCCAGCATGGACCCACGCACTAGCGGGGGGGCCGGGGAGCTGTTTTTT.

This clonotype has ten or more counts. This sequence joins TRBV10-3 and TRBJ2-7, with D perhaps matching TRBD1 (6 bases). Trimming removed 10 bases at V and 3 bases at J, with 16 bases between. CDR3 size: 13 residues. Germline V gene data show CDR1 as ENHRY and CDR2 as SYGVKD. CDR3 loop: CATEGEPLYEQYF. DNA of the CDR3: TGTGCCACAGAGGGGGAGCCTCTCTACGAGCAGTACTTC.

This clonotype has at least ten counts. The chain has TRBV7-9 and TRBJ1-5, with TRBD1 matching 7 bases. Germline CDR1 SEHNR, CDR2 FQNEAQ (reference sequence). The CDR3 runs 14 residues. V shed 4 bases and J 11 bases; nucleotides not matched to a gene: 11. The CDR3 region has the DNA TGTGCCAGCAGCTCGACAGGGAGGGGATGGTCCCAGCATTTT. This codes for CASSSTGRGWSQHF.